The next 24 T cell receptor beta chains were all read from a single sample in a study of blood T cell repertoires in COVID-19. Clones were read by immunoSEQ multiplex PCR, and TCRdb kept only the in-frame ones, dropping some. The sample yields around 300,000 clones, 87% seen once. Material: peripheral blood. These TCRs come from a man younger than 35 with active or convalescent COVID-19.

CDR3 sequence reads: CASSLAPGVGETQYF. As DNA, the CDR3 is TGCGCCAGCAGCTTGGCTCCGGGAGTGGGGGAGACCCAGTACTTC. This chain links TRBV5-1 with TRBJ2-5; a weak D match, TRBD2 (6 bases). With 0 bases removed from V and 5 bases from J, the gap between germline ends came to 14 bases. Germline V gene sequence: CDR1 SGHRS, CDR2 YFSETQ. This CDR3 comprises 15 residues.

This clone was counted between two and nine times. The chain has TRBV5-1 and TRBJ2-7, with 8 nucleotides matching TRBD1. CDR3 length: 14 amino acids. Losses at the gene ends were 4 bases for V and 3 bases for J; bases not matched to a gene: 6. The germline gives CDR1 SGHRS, CDR2 YFSETQ. This CDR3 is CASSKGTGDYEQYF. CDR3 sequence (DNA): TGCGCCAGCAGCAAAGGGACAGGAGACTACGAGCAGTACTTC.

The genes are TRBV12-3 or TRBV12-4 and TRBJ2-7; D possibly corresponds to TRBD2 (6 bases). V lost 6 bases, J lost 6 bases, and 12 bases lay in between. This CDR3 is built from 12 residues. Here the CDR3 reads CASSRLVAEQYF. CDR3 DNA: TGTGCCAGCAGCCGACTAGTGGCCGAGCAGTACTTC.

CDR3 sequence reads: CASSPVGRGWDSPLHF. In DNA, the CDR3 is TGTGCCAGCAGCCCGGTGGGCCGTGGGTGGGATTCACCCCTCCACTTT. The V call is TRBV11-2, the J call TRBJ1-6; D unresolved. The ends were cut back, 5 bases at V and 8 bases at J, with 19 bases in the middle. The CDR3 loop spans 16 amino acids. Germline loops: CDR1 SGHAT, CDR2 FQNNGV. Filled out from reference TRBV11-2 and TRBJ1-6, the complete variable domain reads EAGVAQSPRYKIIEKRQSVAFWCNPISGHATLYWYQQILGQGPKLLIQFQNNGVVDDSQLPKDRFSAERLKGVDSTLKIQPAKLEDSAVYLCASSPVGRGWDSPLHFGNGTRLTVT.

This chain uses TRBV4-1 with TRBJ1-2; a weak D match, TRBD1 (5 bases). V lost 4 bases and J lost 3, with 15 bases in between. This CDR3 has 15 residues. Germline CDR1 reads MGHRA; CDR2 reads YSYEKL. The chain's CDR3 is CASSPILGDYYGYTF. The CDR3 DNA reads as TGCGCCAGCAGCCCGATCTTAGGGGACTACTATGGCTACACCTTC.

CDR3 DNA sequence: TGTGCCAGCACGGGGGAGGAAGAGCAGTACTTC. Its protein is CASTGEEEQYF. The chain is built from TRBV12-3 or TRBV12-4 and TRBJ2-7; TRBD2 is a possible D gene (6 bases). The V gene lost 7 bases and the J gene lost 7 bases, with 11 bases spanning the gap. The CDR3 contains 11 residues.

The rearrangement links TRBV5-4 to TRBJ2-7; TRBD2 matches at 8 bases. The germline gives CDR1 SGHNT, CDR2 YYREEE (reference sequence). The CDR3 totals 15 residues. Trimming at V came to 3 bases and at J to 4 bases, leaving 9 bases not matched to a gene. CDR3 coding DNA: TGTGCCAGCAGCTGGGAAGCGGGGGCAGGTTACGAGCAGTACTTC. Its protein product is CASSWEAGAGYEQYF.

This clone was found once. The rearrangement joins TRBV4-3 to TRBJ2-5; no reliable D call. Trimming shortened V by 5 bases and J by 4 bases, and 11 bases separated the two germline ends. The CDR3 is 13 amino acids. CDR1 is LGHNA, CDR2 YSLEER, per germline. DNA of the CDR3: TGCGCCAGCAGCGCCACAGTGGTAGAGACCCAGTACTTC. Protein sequence: CASSATVVETQYF.

The CDR3 loop reads CASSPPGWDTGELFF. CDR3 coding DNA: TGTGCCAGCAGCCCACCAGGGTGGGACACCGGGGAGCTGTTTTTT. V is TRBV11-3 and J is TRBJ2-2; tentative D call: TRBD1 (5 bases). The CDR3 covers 15 residues. CDR1 and CDR2 from the germline V gene are SGHNT and YENEEA. V shed 5 bases and J shed 3 bases, with 13 bases lying between them.

CDR3 in amino acids: CASSLEPPGLAGYEQYF. For the CDR3, the DNA is TGCGCCAGCAGCTTGGAGCCACCGGGACTAGCGGGATACGAGCAGTACTTC. The V call is TRBV5-1, the J call TRBJ2-7; 13 bases line up with TRBD2. Germline V gene data show CDR1 as SGHRS and CDR2 as YFSETQ. The CDR3 consists of 17 residues. V was pared by 0 bases and J by 4 bases, with 7 bases of the junction left unmatched.

The rearrangement joins TRBV15 to TRBJ2-6; D is ambiguous. The CDR3 contains 16 residues. V was pared by 0 bases and J by 0 bases, with 6 bases between. Per germline, CDR1 LNHNV and CDR2 YYDKDF (reference sequence). The CDR3 reads CATSREQSSGANVLTF. The CDR3, as DNA: TGTGCCACCAGCAGAGAACAGAGCTCTGGGGCCAACGTCCTGACTTTC. The variable domain in full, with the rest retrieved from reference TRBV15 and TRBJ2-6, is DAMVIQNPRYQVTQFGKPVTLSCSQTLNHNVMYWYQQKSSQAPKLLFHYYDKDFNNEADTPDNFQSRRPNTSFCFLDIRSPGLGDTAMYLCATSREQSSGANVLTFGAGSRLTVL.

The chain recombines TRBV7-2 with TRBJ2-1; tentative D call: TRBD2 (6 bases). This CDR3 has 15 amino acids. From germline, CDR1 is SGHTA and CDR2 FQGNSA. V was clipped by 2 bases and J by 3 bases, with 11 bases between them. Here the CDR3 DNA reads TGTGCCAGCAGCTTAAAGGCGGGGTACTACAATGAGCAGTTCTTC. This codes for CASSLKAGYYNEQFF.

V is TRBV19 and J is TRBJ2-7, with TRBD2 as a possible D gene (5 bases). V shed 4 bases and J shed 6 bases, with 13 bases lying between them. Germline assignment: CDR1 LNHDA and CDR2 SQIVND (reference sequence). The CDR3 extends over 13 amino acids. The CDR3 reads CASSTPGLGEQYF. The CDR3 coding sequence is TGTGCCAGTAGTACACCAGGACTCGGCGAGCAGTACTTC. The complete variable domain, with remaining parts taken from reference TRBV19 and TRBJ2-7, reads DGGITQSPKYLFRKEGQNVTLSCEQNLNHDAMYWYRQDPGQGLRLIYYSQIVNDFQKGDIAEGYSVSREKKESFPLTVTSAQKNPTAFYLCASSTPGLGEQYFGPGTRLTVT.

This clone was recorded many times. V and J are TRBV6-5 and TRBJ2-7, with 12 bases matching TRBD2. The CDR3 is made up of 14 amino acids. The J segment lost 5 bases and the V segment lost 5 bases, leaving 4 bases of the junction unmatched. CDR1 is MNHEY and CDR2 is SVGAGI in the germline V gene. The CDR3 loop reads CASSHGLAGHEQYF. The CDR3 bases are TGTGCCAGCAGTCACGGACTAGCGGGGCACGAGCAGTACTTC.

The chain recombines TRBV7-3 with TRBJ2-3; TRBD2 is a possible D gene (6 bases). Trimming pared 3 bases from V and 0 bases from J, leaving 10 bases between. The germline gives CDR1 SGHTA, CDR2 FQGTGA. This CDR3 comprises 15 residues. The CDR3 DNA sequence: TGTGCCAGCAGCTTGTCTAGCGCCAGCACAGATACGCAGTATTTT. The encoded protein is CASSLSSASTDTQYF.

This rearrangement joins TRBV4-3 to TRBJ2-2, with 12 bases identical to TRBD2. Germline V gene lookup returns CDR1 LGHNA and CDR2 YSLEER. The V gene end was trimmed by 1 base and the J gene end by 0 bases; junction bases not matched to a gene: 0. The CDR3 covers 17 residues. The CDR3 loop reads CASSQASGGANTGELFF. CDR3 DNA: TGCGCCAGCAGCCAAGCTAGCGGGGGGGCGAACACCGGGGAGCTGTTTTTT.

The rearrangement uses TRBV5-6 and TRBJ1-2; D may be TRBD1 (6 bases). Looked up from germline, CDR1 is SGHDT and CDR2 is YYEEEE. The CDR3 is made up of 12 amino acids. Trimming removed 0 bases at V and 8 bases at J, with 8 bases between. The CDR3: CASSLVQGGYTF. The DNA for the CDR3 is TGTGCCAGCAGCTTGGTTCAGGGGGGCTACACCTTC.

The chain has TRBV19 and TRBJ1-5, with D uncertain. Trimming cost V 8 bases and J 2 bases, with 13 bases left between them. CDR1 and CDR2 from the germline V gene are LNHDA and SQIVND (reference sequence). This CDR3 has 14 amino acids. CDR3 protein: CASSEGFGNQPQHF. CDR3 DNA sequence: TGTGCCAGTTCGGAGGGATTCGGCAATCAGCCCCAGCATTTT.

In this sample, this clone turned up once. V gene TRBV27 combines with J gene TRBJ1-4; no clear D. The V gene's germline CDR1 is MNHEY and CDR2 SMNVEV (reference sequence). Trimming removed 1 base from V and 7 bases from J, with 10 bases in between. CDR3 length equals 14 residues. For the CDR3, the DNA is TGTGCCAGCAGTTTATATCGGGGAGGTGAAAAACTGTTTTTT. This encodes CASSLYRGGEKLFF. The full variable domain, in which reference TRBV27 and TRBJ1-4 provide the parts outside the CDR3, is EAQVTQNPRYLITVTGKKLTVTCSQNMNHEYMSWYRQDPGLGLRQIYYSMNVEVTDKGDVPEGYKVSRKEKRNFPLILESPSPNQTSLYFCASSLYRGGEKLFFGSGTQLSVL.

J is TRBJ1-5 and V is TRBV7-9; a weak D match, TRBD1 (6 bases). Germline CDR1 SEHNR, CDR2 FQNEAQ (reference sequence). V was cut by 5 bases and J by 0 bases, with 11 bases left in between. This CDR3 spans 15 amino acids. The CDR3 loop is CASSKTGNSNQPQHF. The CDR3 bases are TGTGCCAGCAGCAAAACAGGGAATAGCAATCAGCCCCAGCATTTT. Full variable domain (outside the CDR3, taken from reference TRBV7-9 and TRBJ1-5): DTGVSQNPRHKITKRGQNVTFRCDPISEHNRLYWYRQTLGQGPEFLTYFQNEAQLEKSRLLSDRFSAERPKGSFSTLEIQRTEQGDSAMYLCASSKTGNSNQPQHFGDGTRLSIL.

This chain joins TRBV5-1 and TRBJ2-7; TRBD2 aligns across 11 bases. The length of the CDR3 is 15 residues. CDR1 and CDR2 from the germline V gene are SGHRS and YFSETQ. Trimming took 2 bases from V and 2 from J; bases not matched to a gene: 3. The chain's CDR3 is CASSFGLAGTYEQYF. The DNA of the CDR3 is TGCGCCAGCAGCTTTGGACTAGCGGGCACCTACGAGCAGTACTTC. Looking up the rest from reference TRBV5-1 and TRBJ2-7 gives the full variable domain: KAGVTQTPRYLIKTRGQQVTLSCSPISGHRSVSWYQQTPGQGLQFLFEYFSETQRNKGNFPGRFSGRQFSNSRSEMNVSTLELGDSALYLCASSFGLAGTYEQYFGPGTRLTVT.

The chain has TRBV7-2 and TRBJ2-3; 12 positions agree with TRBD2. Germline V CDR1 and CDR2: SGHTA, FQGNSA. The CDR3 covers 18 residues. V lost 1 base to trimming and J lost 6 bases; unmatched junction nucleotides: 11. The CDR3 loop reads CASSLVGLAGGRGDTQYF. The CDR3 DNA is TGTGCCAGCAGCTTAGTGGGTCTAGCGGGAGGGCGAGGGGATACGCAGTATTTT.

V is TRBV7-9 and J is TRBJ1-1; 7 bases match TRBD1. J gave up 5 bases and V 5 bases, and 5 bases lay outside the gene matches. CDR3 size: 13 residues. Germline CDR1 SEHNR, CDR2 FQNEAQ (reference sequence). The CDR3 loop reads CASSATGLTEAFF. The CDR3 region has the DNA TGTGCCAGCAGCGCGACAGGGTTGACTGAAGCTTTCTTT.

This chain joins TRBV7-9 and TRBJ2-3, with 9 positions matching TRBD2. The CDR3 is 15 residues long. Germline-derived CDR1 and CDR2 are SEHNR and FQNEAQ (reference sequence). Trimming cost V 0 bases and J 7 bases; bases outside gene matches: 5. Written as DNA, the CDR3 is TGTGCCAGCAGCTTAGCGGGACTAGCTAGCCATACGCAGTATTTT. This encodes CASSLAGLASHTQYF. The full variable domain, with the rest looked up from reference TRBV7-9 and TRBJ2-3, is DTGVSQNPRHKITKRGQNVTFRCDPISEHNRLYWYRQTLGQGPEFLTYFQNEAQLEKSRLLSDRFSAERPKGSFSTLEIQRTEQGDSAMYLCASSLAGLASHTQYFGPGTRLTVL.